These 4 T cell receptor beta chains came from one sample sequenced in a study of identical twins (dated by TCRdb to about 2016). Library preparation used 5' RACE. Sequencing took place on an Illumina HiSeq 2000. TCRdb reran the public reads through fastp at Q25 and MiXCR, keeping productive beta chains. Rows merge per CDR3 protein into single entries with the most common DNA and genes. In all, the sample holds roughly 470,000 distinct CDR3 sequences, and approximately 15% of those were seen once. 0.98% of the sample is held by the ten biggest clonotypes. The same data also went into a second study, on yellow fever vaccine responses in identical twins.

What was sequenced was CD4+ T cells sorted from blood. Receptors originate from a woman aged 18-35 years in good health.

The rearrangement uses TRBV10-3 and TRBJ2-5; 8 nucleotides match TRBD1. The V gene's germline CDR1 is ENHRY and CDR2 SYGVKD. Trimming cost V 9 bases and J 4 bases; bases outside gene matches: 22. The CDR3 has 18 amino acids. CDR3 coding DNA: TGTGCCATATCTCACTCCGGCCGGGACAGGAGTAACTTAGAGACCCAGTACTTC. Translating it yields CAISHSGRDRSNLETQYF.

The sample holds a few counts of this clonotype. The chain is built from TRBV28 and TRBJ1-6, with D perhaps matching TRBD1 (5 bases). V shed 6 bases and J shed 8 bases, with 8 bases lying between them. Germline loops: CDR1 MDHEN, CDR2 SYDVKM. The CDR3 extends over 12 amino acids. CDR3 residues: CASRGVDSPLHF. The CDR3, as DNA: TGTGCCAGCAGAGGGGTAGATTCACCCCTCCACTTT. The full variable domain, with the rest looked up from reference TRBV28 and TRBJ1-6, is DVKVTQSSRYLVKRTGEKVFLECVQDMDHENMFWYRQDPGLGLRLIYFSYDVKMKEKGDIPEGYSVSREKKERFSLILESASTNQTSMYLCASRGVDSPLHFGNGTRLTVT.

This clonotype was seen only a few times. This chain connects TRBV7-8 to TRBJ2-2; D gene ambiguous. Germline V lookup: CDR1 SGHVS, CDR2 FQNEAQ. Trimming took off 4 bases at V and 3 bases at J, with 12 bases between the two ends. CDR3 size: 15 residues. CDR3 in DNA: TGTGCCAGCAGCTCGAGCCCGGGTCACACCGGGGAGCTGTTTTTT. Protein sequence: CASSSSPGHTGELFF.

The chain recombines TRBV4-1 with TRBJ2-2; D gene ambiguous. From germline, CDR1 is MGHRA and CDR2 YSYEKL. Trimming cost V 0 bases and J 2 bases, with 7 bases left between them. The CDR3 totals 15 residues. This CDR3 is CASSQEGVNTGELFF. In DNA form, the CDR3 reads TGCGCCAGCAGCCAAGAAGGAGTTAACACCGGGGAGCTGTTTTTT.